The entry below gives a single T cell receptor (beta chain) sequence along with its context. By share, this clone ranks as medium-sized (0.01 to 0.1%). Its cognate antigen has yet to be identified. Base quality data are lacking; no much larger clone is found one base away. The immunoSEQ assay used for TCR sequencing gave the T-cell fraction in both tumor and uninvolved lung tissue. The original pipeline was this. To analyze survival, patients were divided into a high T-cell fraction group (upper tertile) and a low T-cell fraction group (lower two tertiles), and the two groups were compared using a log-rank test. A signed-rank test was used to test differences in T-cell fraction between paired tumor and uninvolved lung samples. TCRdb obtained this table from immuneACCESS and retained in-frame rearrangements with V and J assigned. These tables miss some clones; where compared with another copy, unresolved V genes account for less than half of the shortfall, and the remainder is unexplained. Clone size and V and J calls were adopted from that table, with D and trimming inferred from the DNA. Counted in this sample were 10,000 or so clones; approximately 76% of them appeared once. About a fifth of the sample is taken by the ten largest.

Patient enrollment in ICON started in the first half of 2016, and the final patient was enrolled in 2018. A subcohort of approximately 76 patients provided fresh tumor and matched uninvolved tissue for in-depth immune analyses, with TCR sequencing among those analyses. DNA for TCR sequencing was isolated from bulk tissue, and no cell sorting was done. The germline V gene sets CDR1 to MGHRA and CDR2 to YSYEKL. V sheds 3 bases and J sheds 0 bases, leaving 5 bases between their ends. The CDR3 sequence holds 13 residues, the cysteine and phenylalanine included. Solely the CDR3 DNA is kept, with 39 bases framed from the first base. The source of the sample is a study of tumor-infiltrating lymphocytes in localized non-small cell lung cancer (dated by TCRdb to the early 2020s). Regarding the study in general: Several histologies were represented in the cohort, which also included both smokers and never-smokers as well as patients whose samples were collected after neoadjuvant chemotherapy. Resected tumor tissue and uninvolved lung tissue described as non-adjacent to the tumor were contributed by each patient, with both tissues obtained from the same patient. The same patients underwent several integrated assays, with TCR sequencing performed together with flow cytometry, multiplex immunofluorescence, RNA-seq, exome sequencing and proteomics. The overall ICON cohort comprised 150 surgical patients with localized non-small cell lung cancer whose tumors were resected. The paired tumor versus uninvolved lung comparison of immunoSEQ T-cell fraction included 55 patients.

The study at large found these results: Assay coverage varied across patients depending on available tissue quantity, so only a subset of the cohort had TCR sequencing. Because different assays used different pieces of the same tissue, intratumor heterogeneity could not be separated from technical variation. Consistent with immunofluorescence CD3 counts, TCRbeta sequencing supported greater T cell infiltration in tumors than in uninvolved lung tissue. TCR-derived T-cell fraction did not differ between the flow cytometry-defined immunotypes IM1 (good prognosis) and IM2 (poor prognosis).

The source material was uninvolved lung tissue not adjacent to the tumor. This sequence originates from a human donor with non-small cell lung cancer. The sequence links TRBV4-1 to TRBJ1-1; the D gene remains uncertain. For the CDR3, the sequence is CASSHPLNTEAFF. The DNA sequence follows: TGCGCCAGCAGCCACCCATTGAACACTGAAGCTTTCTTT.